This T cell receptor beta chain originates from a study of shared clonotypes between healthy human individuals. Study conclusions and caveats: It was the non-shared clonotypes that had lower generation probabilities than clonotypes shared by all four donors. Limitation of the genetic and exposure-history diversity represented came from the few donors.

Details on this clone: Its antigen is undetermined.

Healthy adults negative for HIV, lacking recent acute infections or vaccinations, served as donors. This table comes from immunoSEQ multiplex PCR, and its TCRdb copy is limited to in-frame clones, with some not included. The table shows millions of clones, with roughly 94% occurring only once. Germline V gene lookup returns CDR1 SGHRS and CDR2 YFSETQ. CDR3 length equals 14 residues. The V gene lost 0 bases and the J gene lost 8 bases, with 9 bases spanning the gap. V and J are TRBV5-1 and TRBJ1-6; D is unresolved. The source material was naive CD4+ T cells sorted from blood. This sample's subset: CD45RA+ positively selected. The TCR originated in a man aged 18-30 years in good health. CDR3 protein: CASSLESRDSPLHF. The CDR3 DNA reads TGCGCCAGCAGCTTGGAAAGCCGGGATTCACCCCTCCACTTT.